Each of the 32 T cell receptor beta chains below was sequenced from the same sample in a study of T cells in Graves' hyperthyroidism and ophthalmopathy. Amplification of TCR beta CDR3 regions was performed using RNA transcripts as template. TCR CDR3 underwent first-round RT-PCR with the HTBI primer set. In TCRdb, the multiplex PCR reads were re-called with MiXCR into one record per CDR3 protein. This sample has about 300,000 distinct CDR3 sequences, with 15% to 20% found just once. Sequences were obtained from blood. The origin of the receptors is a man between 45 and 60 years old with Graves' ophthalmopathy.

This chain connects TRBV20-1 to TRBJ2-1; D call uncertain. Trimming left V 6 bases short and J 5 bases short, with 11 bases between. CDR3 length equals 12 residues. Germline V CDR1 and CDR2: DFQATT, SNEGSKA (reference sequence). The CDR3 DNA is TGCAGTGCCCCCCGCTTGCACAATGAGCAGTTCTTC. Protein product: CSAPRLHNEQFF.

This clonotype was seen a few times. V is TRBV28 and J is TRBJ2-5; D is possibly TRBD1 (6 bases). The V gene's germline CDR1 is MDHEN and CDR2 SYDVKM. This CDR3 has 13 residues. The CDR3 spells CVSRGSPSGTQYF. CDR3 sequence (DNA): TGTGTCTCCAGGGGCAGCCCAAGCGGGACCCAGTACTTC.

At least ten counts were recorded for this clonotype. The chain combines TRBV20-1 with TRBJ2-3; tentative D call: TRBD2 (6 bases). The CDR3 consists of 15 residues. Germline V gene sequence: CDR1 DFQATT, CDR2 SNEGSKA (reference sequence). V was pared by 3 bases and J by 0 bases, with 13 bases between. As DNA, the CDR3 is TGCAGTGCTAGTGGGCGGGGATCTAGCACAGATACGCAGTATTTT. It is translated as CSASGRGSSTDTQYF.

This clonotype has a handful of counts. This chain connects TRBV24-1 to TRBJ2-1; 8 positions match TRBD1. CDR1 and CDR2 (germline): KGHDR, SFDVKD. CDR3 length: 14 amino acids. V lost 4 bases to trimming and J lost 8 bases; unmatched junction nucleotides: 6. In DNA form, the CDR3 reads TGTGCCACCAGTGAAGCGGACAGGGCACATGAGCAGTTCTTC. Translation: CATSEADRAHEQFF.

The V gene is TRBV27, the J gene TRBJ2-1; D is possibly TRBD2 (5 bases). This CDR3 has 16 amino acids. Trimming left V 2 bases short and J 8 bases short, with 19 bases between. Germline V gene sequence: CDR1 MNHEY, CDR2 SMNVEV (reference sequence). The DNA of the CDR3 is TGTGCCAGCAGTTTAATTCGGGGAAGGCTGTTGGATGAGCAGTTCTTC. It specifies CASSLIRGRLLDEQFF.

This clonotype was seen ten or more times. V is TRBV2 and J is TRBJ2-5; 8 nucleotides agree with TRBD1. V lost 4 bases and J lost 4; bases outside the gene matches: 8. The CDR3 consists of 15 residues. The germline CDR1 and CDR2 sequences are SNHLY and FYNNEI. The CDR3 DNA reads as TGTGCCAGCAGTGCCGGACAGGGAAACCGAGAGACCCAGTACTTC. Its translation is CASSAGQGNRETQYF.

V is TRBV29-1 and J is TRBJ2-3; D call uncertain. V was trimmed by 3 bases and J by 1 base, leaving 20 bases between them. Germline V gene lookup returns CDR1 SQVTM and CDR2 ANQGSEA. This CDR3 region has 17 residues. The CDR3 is CSVEPIRSPDGTDTQYF. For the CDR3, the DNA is TGCAGCGTTGAGCCTATAAGGTCGCCTGACGGCACAGATACGCAGTATTTT.

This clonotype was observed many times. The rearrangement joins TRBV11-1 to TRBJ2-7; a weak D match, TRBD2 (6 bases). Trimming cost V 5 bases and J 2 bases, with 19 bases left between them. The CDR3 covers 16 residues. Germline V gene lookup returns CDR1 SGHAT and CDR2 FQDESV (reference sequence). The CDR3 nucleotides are TGTGCCAGCAGCCCCCTTGGTGGCGGGGTGACCTACGAGCAGTACTTC. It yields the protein CASSPLGGGVTYEQYF.

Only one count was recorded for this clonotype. CDR3 DNA sequence: TGTGCCATCAGTGAGCGGCTAGCGGGAGGGCCAAGGGACGAGCAGTACTTC. This translates into CAISERLAGGPRDEQYF. The chain is built from TRBV10-3 and TRBJ2-7; 12 bases fit TRBD2. The CDR3 covers 17 residues. V gave up 2 bases and J gave up 5 bases; unmatched junction bases: 10. CDR1 and CDR2 (germline): ENHRY, SYGVKD.

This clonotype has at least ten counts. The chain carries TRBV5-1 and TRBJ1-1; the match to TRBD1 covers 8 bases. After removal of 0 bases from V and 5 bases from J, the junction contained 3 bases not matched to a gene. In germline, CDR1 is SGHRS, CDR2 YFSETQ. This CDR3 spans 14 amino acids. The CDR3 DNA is TGCGCCAGCAGCTTGGCAGGGGGCATAACTGAAGCTTTCTTT. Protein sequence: CASSLAGGITEAFF. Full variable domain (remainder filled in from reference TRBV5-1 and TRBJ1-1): KAGVTQTPRYLIKTRGQQVTLSCSPISGHRSVSWYQQTPGQGLQFLFEYFSETQRNKGNFPGRFSGRQFSNSRSEMNVSTLELGDSALYLCASSLAGGITEAFFGQGTRLTVV.

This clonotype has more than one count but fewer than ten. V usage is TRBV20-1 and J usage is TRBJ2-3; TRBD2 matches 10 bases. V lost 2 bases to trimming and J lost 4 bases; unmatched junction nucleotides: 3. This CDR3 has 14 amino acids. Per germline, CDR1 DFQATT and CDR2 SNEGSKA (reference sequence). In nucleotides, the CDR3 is TGCAGTGCTAGACAGCGGGAGGGGGCAGATACGCAGTATTTT. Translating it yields CSARQREGADTQYF.

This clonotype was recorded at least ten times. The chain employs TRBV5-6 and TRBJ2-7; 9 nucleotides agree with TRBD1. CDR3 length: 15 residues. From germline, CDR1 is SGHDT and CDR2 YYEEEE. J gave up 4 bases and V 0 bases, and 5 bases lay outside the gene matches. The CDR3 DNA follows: TGTGCCAGCAGCTTGGACCCGGGACAGGGTTACGAGCAGTACTTC. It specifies CASSLDPGQGYEQYF. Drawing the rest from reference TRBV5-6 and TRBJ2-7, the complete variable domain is DAGVTQSPTHLIKTRGQQVTLRCSPKSGHDTVSWYQQALGQGPQFIFQYYEEEERQRGNFPDRFSGHQFPNYSSELNVNALLLGDSALYLCASSLDPGQGYEQYFGPGTRLTVT.

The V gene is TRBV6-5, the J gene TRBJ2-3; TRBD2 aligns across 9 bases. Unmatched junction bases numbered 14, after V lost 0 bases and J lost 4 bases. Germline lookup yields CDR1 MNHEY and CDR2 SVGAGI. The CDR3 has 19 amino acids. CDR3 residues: CASSYSIVGGAGGPDTQYF. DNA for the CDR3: TGTGCCAGCAGTTACTCGATTGTGGGTGGAGCGGGAGGTCCAGATACGCAGTATTTT.

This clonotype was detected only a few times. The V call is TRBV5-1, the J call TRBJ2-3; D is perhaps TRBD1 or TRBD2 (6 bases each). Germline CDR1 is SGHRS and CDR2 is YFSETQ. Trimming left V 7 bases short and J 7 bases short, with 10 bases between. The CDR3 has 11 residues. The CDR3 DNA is TGCGCCAGCGAGGGGGGACATACGCAGTATTTT. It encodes CASEGGHTQYF.

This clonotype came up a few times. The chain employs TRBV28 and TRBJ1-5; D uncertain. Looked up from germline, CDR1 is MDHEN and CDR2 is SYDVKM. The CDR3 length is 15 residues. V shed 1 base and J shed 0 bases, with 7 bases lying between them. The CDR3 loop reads CASSLLGNSNQPQHF. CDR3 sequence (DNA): TGTGCCAGCAGTTTATTAGGTAATAGCAATCAGCCCCAGCATTTT.

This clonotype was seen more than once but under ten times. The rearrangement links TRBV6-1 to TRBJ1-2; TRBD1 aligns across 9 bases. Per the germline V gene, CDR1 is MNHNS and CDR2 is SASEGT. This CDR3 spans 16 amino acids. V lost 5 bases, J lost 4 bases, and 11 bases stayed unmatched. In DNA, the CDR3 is TGTGCCAGCAGTCCCTCTACAGGGGGCGTATCCTATGGCTACACCTTC. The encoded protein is CASSPSTGGVSYGYTF.

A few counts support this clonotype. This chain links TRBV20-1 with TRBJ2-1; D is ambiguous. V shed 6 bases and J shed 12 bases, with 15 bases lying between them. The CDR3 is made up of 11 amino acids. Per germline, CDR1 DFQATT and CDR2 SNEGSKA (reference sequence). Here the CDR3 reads CSAEGSIGQFF. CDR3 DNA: TGCAGTGCGGAAGGAAGCATCGGGCAGTTCTTC.

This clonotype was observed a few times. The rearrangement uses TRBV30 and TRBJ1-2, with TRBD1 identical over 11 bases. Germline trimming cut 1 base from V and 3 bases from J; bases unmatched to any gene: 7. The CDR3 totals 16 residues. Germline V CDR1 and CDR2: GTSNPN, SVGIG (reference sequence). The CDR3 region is CAWSDPGTGGYYGYTF. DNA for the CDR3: TGTGCCTGGAGTGACCCCGGGACAGGGGGTTACTATGGCTACACCTTC. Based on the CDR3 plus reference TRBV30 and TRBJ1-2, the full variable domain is SQTIHQWPATLVQPVGSPLSLECTVEGTSNPNLYWYRQAAGRGLQLLFYSVGIGQISSEVPQNLSASRPQDRQFILSSKKLLLSDSGFYLCAWSDPGTGGYYGYTFGSGTRLTVV.

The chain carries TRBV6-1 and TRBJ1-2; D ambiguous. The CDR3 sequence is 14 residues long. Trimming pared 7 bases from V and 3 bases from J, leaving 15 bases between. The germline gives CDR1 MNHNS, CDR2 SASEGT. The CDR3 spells CASNSFVGDYGYTF. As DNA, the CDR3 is TGTGCCAGCAATTCGTTTGTGGGAGACTATGGCTACACCTTC.

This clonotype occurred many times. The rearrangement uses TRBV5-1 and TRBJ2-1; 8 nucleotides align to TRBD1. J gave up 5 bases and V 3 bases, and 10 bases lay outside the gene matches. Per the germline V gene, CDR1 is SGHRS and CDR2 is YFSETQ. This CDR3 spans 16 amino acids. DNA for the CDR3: TGCGCCAGCAGCTCCCTCGACAGGGGTGGGAACAATGAGCAGTTCTTC. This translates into CASSSLDRGGNNEQFF.

CDR3 residues: CSALGGDKPTYEQYF. CDR3 nucleotides: TGCAGTGCTTTAGGGGGGGACAAACCGACCTACGAGCAGTACTTC. V usage is TRBV20-1 and J usage is TRBJ2-7; maybe TRBD2 (7 bases). Trimming left V 5 bases short and J 2 bases short, with 19 bases between. This CDR3 comprises 15 residues. Germline V gene sequence: CDR1 DFQATT, CDR2 SNEGSKA (reference sequence).

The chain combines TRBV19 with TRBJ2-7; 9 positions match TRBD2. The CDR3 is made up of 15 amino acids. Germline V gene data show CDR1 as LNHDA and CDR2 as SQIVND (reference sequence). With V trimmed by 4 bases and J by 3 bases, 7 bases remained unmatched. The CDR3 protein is CASSTVAGVGYEQYF. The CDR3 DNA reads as TGTGCCAGTAGTACGGTAGCGGGAGTTGGCTACGAGCAGTACTTC. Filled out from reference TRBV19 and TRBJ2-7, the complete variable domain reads DGGITQSPKYLFRKEGQNVTLSCEQNLNHDAMYWYRQDPGQGLRLIYYSQIVNDFQKGDIAEGYSVSREKKESFPLTVTSAQKNPTAFYLCASSTVAGVGYEQYFGPGTRLTVT.

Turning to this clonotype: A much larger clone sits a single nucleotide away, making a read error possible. CDR3 in DNA: TGTGCCAGCAGCCGAAACAGGTACGAGCAGTTCTTC. It encodes CASSRNRYEQFF. The chain links TRBV11-1 to TRBJ2-1; D is possibly TRBD1 (5 bases). The CDR3 spans 12 residues. Trimming stripped 5 bases from V and 10 bases from J, with 12 bases between. CDR1 is SGHAT, CDR2 FQDESV, per germline (reference sequence).

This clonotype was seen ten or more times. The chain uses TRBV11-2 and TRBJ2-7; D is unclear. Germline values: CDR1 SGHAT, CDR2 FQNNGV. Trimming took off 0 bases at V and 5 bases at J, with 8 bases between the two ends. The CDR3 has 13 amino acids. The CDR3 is CASSLDPEDEQYF. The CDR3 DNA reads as TGTGCCAGCAGCTTAGACCCCGAAGACGAGCAGTACTTC.

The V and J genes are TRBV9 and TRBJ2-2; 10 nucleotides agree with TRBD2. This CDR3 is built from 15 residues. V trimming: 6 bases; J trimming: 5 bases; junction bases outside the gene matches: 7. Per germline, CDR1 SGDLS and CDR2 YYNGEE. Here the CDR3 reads CASKASGSITGELFF. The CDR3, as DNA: TGTGCCAGCAAGGCTAGCGGGAGTATTACCGGGGAGCTGTTTTTT.

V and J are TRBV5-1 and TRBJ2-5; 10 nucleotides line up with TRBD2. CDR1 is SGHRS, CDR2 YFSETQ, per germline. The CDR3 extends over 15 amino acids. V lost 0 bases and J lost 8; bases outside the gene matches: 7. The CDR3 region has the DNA TGCGCCAGCAGCTTGGTACAGCGGGAGGGCCTTACCCAGTACTTC. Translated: CASSLVQREGLTQYF.

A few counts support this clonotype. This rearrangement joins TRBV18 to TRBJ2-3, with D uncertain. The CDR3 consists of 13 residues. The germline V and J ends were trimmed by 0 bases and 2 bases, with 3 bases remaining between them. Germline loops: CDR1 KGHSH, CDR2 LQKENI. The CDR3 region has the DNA TGTGCCAGCTCACCACCGTTCACAGATACGCAGTATTTT. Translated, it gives CASSPPFTDTQYF.

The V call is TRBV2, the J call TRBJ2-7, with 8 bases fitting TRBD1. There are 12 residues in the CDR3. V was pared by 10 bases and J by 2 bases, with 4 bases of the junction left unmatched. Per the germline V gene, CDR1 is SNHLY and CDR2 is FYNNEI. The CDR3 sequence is CAILQGAYEQYF. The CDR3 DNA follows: TGTGCCATCTTACAGGGGGCCTACGAGCAGTACTTC.

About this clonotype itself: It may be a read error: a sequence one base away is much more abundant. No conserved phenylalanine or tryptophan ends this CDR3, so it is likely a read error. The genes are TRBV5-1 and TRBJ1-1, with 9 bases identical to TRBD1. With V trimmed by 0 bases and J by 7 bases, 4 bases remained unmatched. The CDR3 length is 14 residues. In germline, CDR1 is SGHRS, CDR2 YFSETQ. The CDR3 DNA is TGCGCCAGCAGCTTGGCTGGGACAGGGTATGAAGCTTTCCTT. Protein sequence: CASSLAGTGYEAFL.

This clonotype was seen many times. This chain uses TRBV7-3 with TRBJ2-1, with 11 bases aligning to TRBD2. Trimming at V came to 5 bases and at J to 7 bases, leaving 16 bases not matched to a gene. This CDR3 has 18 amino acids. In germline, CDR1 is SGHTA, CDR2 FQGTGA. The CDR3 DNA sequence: TGTGCCAGCAGCCCAACGGGGCTTAGCGGGAGGGCCCGAAATGAGCAGTTCTTC. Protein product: CASSPTGLSGRARNEQFF.

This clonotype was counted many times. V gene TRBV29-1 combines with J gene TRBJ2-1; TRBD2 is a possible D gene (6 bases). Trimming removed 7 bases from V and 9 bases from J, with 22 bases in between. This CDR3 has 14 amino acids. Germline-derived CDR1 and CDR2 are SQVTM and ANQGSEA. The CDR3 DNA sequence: TGCAGCGCCGGCAGGGACTTAAACGCGGCTGAGCAGTTCTTC. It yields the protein CSAGRDLNAAEQFF.

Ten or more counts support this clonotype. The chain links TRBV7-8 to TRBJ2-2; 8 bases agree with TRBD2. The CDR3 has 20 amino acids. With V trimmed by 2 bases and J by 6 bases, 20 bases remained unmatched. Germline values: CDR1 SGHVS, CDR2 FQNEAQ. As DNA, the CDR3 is TGTGCCAGCAGCTTATATGTTCCGGGAGGGGAACCCTTCCACCCCGGGGAGCTGTTTTTT. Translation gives CASSLYVPGGEPFHPGELFF.